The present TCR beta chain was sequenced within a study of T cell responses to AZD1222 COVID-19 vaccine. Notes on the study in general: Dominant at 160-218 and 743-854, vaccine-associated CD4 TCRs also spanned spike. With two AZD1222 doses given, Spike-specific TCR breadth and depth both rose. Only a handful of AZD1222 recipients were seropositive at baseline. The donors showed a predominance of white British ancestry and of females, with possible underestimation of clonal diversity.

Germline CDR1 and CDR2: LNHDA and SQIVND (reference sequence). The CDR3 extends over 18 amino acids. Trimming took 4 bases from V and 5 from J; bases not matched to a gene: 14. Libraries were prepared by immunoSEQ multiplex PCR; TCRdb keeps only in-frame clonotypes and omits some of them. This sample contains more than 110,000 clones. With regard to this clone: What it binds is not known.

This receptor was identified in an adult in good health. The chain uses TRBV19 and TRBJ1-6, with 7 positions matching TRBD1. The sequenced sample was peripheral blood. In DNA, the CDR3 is TGTGCCAGTAGTACTCAAGGGACCGGGACAGTGAATAATTCACCCCTCCACTTT. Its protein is CASSTQGTGTVNNSPLHF.